The 23 T cell receptor beta chains below come from one sample, sequenced in a study of T-cell memory formation after mild COVID-19 (dated by TCRdb to 2020 to 2022). Receptors were amplified or captured by 5' RACE. Sequenced on an Illumina NovaSeq 6000. The public sequencing data were trimmed at Q25 with fastp and processed into clonotypes with MiXCR by TCRdb, which kept only in-frame beta chains. One record per CDR3 amino acid sequence lists the most common genes and DNA. The sample table shows some 130,000 distinct CDR3 sequences, and approximately 5.9% are seen once. Clones ranked in the top ten supply around 2% of the sample. Source material: PBMCs or a T cell subset sorted from them (not recorded which). Receptors were obtained from an adult woman who had mild COVID-19 (a few samples of this study predate the infection). The sample titles of this study are shuffled in the database, so cell type and time point are left out; the donor was told from shared clones.

This clonotype has more than one count but fewer than ten. The chain combines TRBV6-5 with TRBJ1-6; D perhaps matches TRBD1 (6 bases). V lost 6 bases and J 5 bases, leaving 17 bases between the germline ends. Germline lookup yields CDR1 MNHEY and CDR2 SVGAGI. CDR3 length: 16 residues. In DNA form, the CDR3 reads TGTGCCAGCAGGACAGGAGGAGGGCGCGATAATTCACCCCTCCACTTT. Amino acid sequence: CASRTGGGRDNSPLHF.

This chain joins TRBV7-2 and TRBJ2-4; 9 bases are shared with TRBD1. Unmatched junction bases numbered 2, after V lost 5 bases and J lost 6 bases. Germline CDR1 reads SGHTA; CDR2 reads FQGNSA. The CDR3 has 13 amino acids. The CDR3 sequence is CASSRQGGNIQYF. The CDR3 DNA follows: TGTGCCAGCAGCCGACAGGGGGGAAACATTCAGTACTTC.

The CDR3: CASSPPGQGLEKLFF. CDR3 in DNA: TGTGCCAGCAGCCCGCCGGGACAGGGTCTTGAAAAACTGTTTTTT. The V call is TRBV7-9, the J call TRBJ1-4, with 9 bases lining up with TRBD1. The CDR3 loop spans 15 amino acids. Losses at the gene ends were 5 bases for V and 7 bases for J; bases not matched to a gene: 8. Germline CDR1 and CDR2: SEHNR and FQNEAQ (reference sequence).

This clonotype was observed a handful of times. The chain combines TRBV5-8 with TRBJ1-1; D is unresolved. This CDR3 comprises 14 residues. Germline CDR1 is SGHTS and CDR2 is YDEGEE. Trimming removed 0 bases at V and 9 bases at J, with 15 bases between. Written as DNA, the CDR3 is TGTGCCAGCAGCTTGGGGCAGGTCGGTGAGAAAGCTTTCTTT. It specifies CASSLGQVGEKAFF.

This clonotype has just a few counts. The rearrangement joins TRBV27 to TRBJ2-5; 9 bases match TRBD1. CDR1 and CDR2 (germline): MNHEY, SMNVEV (reference sequence). The junction had 13 bases not matched to a gene; V was cut back by 6 bases and J by 5 bases. This CDR3 comprises 16 residues. The CDR3 nucleotides read TGTGCCAGCAGAGGATTTACAGGGGGCTGGGAGGAGACCCAGTACTTC. Translating it yields CASRGFTGGWEETQYF.

The chain recombines TRBV6-2 or TRBV6-3 with TRBJ2-1; maybe TRBD1 (6 bases). V lost 0 bases and J 2 bases, leaving 14 bases between the germline ends. This CDR3 is 17 amino acids long. Germline V gene lookup returns CDR1 MNHEY and CDR2 SVGEGT. The CDR3 region is CASSYSPGAGAYNEQFF. CDR3 nucleotide sequence: TGTGCCAGCAGTTACTCCCCAGGGGCAGGGGCCTACAATGAGCAGTTCTTC.

This clonotype has just a few counts. The rearrangement uses TRBV2 and TRBJ1-1; D might be TRBD1 (5 bases). Germline V CDR1 and CDR2: SNHLY, FYNNEI. The V and J ends lost 7 bases and 5 bases respectively, with 17 bases between them. The CDR3 is 14 residues long. CDR3 loop: CASIRGGEKTEAFF. The DNA of the CDR3 is TGTGCCAGCATAAGGGGAGGGGAAAAGACTGAAGCTTTCTTT.

This clonotype was counted only a few times. The V gene is TRBV24-1, the J gene TRBJ2-1; D ambiguous. Looked up from germline, CDR1 is KGHDR and CDR2 is SFDVKD. V was pared by 4 bases and J by 2 bases, with 11 bases between. The CDR3 extends over 15 amino acids. CDR3 region: CATSEDRATYNEQFF. The CDR3 DNA is TGTGCCACCAGTGAGGATCGGGCGACCTACAATGAGCAGTTCTTC.

The chain uses TRBV29-1 and TRBJ2-7; TRBD1 matches 10 bases. The CDR3 covers 13 residues. The V segment lost 6 bases and the J segment 4 bases; nucleotides outside the gene matches: 6. The germline gives CDR1 SQVTM, CDR2 ANQGSEA. The CDR3 sequence: CSVSGTGVYEQYF. CDR3 DNA: TGCAGCGTGTCCGGGACAGGGGTGTACGAGCAGTACTTC.

This clonotype was seen at least ten times. This chain uses TRBV11-2 with TRBJ2-5; D is ambiguous. The V end lost 8 bases, the J end lost 5 bases, and 9 bases lay between the germline ends. Germline lookup yields CDR1 SGHAT and CDR2 FQNNGV. This CDR3 comprises 11 residues. Written as DNA, the CDR3 is TGTGCCAGCGGTGGTGGCGAGACCCAGTACTTC. Translated: CASGGGETQYF.

This clonotype showed up many times. The CDR3: CSARGQRGHYEQYF. The DNA for the CDR3 is TGCAGTGCTAGAGGTCAAAGGGGGCACTACGAGCAGTACTTC. The V call is TRBV20-1, the J call TRBJ2-7; TRBD1 matches at 7 bases. The germline gives CDR1 DFQATT, CDR2 SNEGSKA (reference sequence). J lost 3 bases, V lost 1 base, and 6 bases had no gene match. The CDR3 loop spans 14 amino acids.

This clonotype was counted at least ten times. V and J are TRBV7-9 and TRBJ1-1; D is possibly TRBD1 (6 bases). This CDR3 is built from 14 residues. Trimming shortened V by 1 base and J by 5 bases, and 11 bases separated the two germline ends. Germline values: CDR1 SEHNR, CDR2 FQNEAQ (reference sequence). The CDR3 sequence: CASSLDPRGTEAFF. The CDR3 DNA reads as TGTGCCAGCAGCTTAGACCCAAGGGGGACTGAAGCTTTCTTT.

The table lists this clonotype with a few counts. The chain links TRBV12-3 or TRBV12-4 to TRBJ1-5; a possible D gene is TRBD1 (5 bases). The V end was cut by 9 bases, the J end by 2 bases, with 14 bases between. The CDR3 extends over 14 amino acids. CDR3 DNA sequence: TGTGCCAGTGCCTGGGGCGAAGGCAATCAGCCCCAGCATTTT. Protein: CASAWGEGNQPQHF.

The chain links TRBV6-1 to TRBJ2-7; a weak D match, TRBD2 (6 bases). This CDR3 region has 15 residues. Trimming took 6 bases from V and 3 from J, leaving 18 bases between them. In germline, CDR1 is MNHNS, CDR2 SASEGT. The CDR3 protein is CASRGGGPTVYEQYF. The CDR3 DNA is TGTGCCAGCAGGGGAGGCGGGCCCACGGTCTACGAGCAGTACTTC.

This clonotype came up many times. This chain links TRBV24-1 with TRBJ2-1, with TRBD2 identical over 8 bases. V was clipped by 3 bases and J by 10 bases; unmatched bases: 7. The length of the CDR3 is 14 residues. The germline V gene encodes CDR1 KGHDR and CDR2 SFDVKD. CDR3 region: CATSDTGRAKEQFF. CDR3 nucleotide sequence: TGTGCCACCAGTGATACCGGGAGGGCCAAGGAGCAGTTCTTC.

Ten or more counts support this clonotype. This sequence joins TRBV24-1 and TRBJ2-5, with 7 bases that match TRBD2. The J segment lost 5 bases and the V segment lost 2 bases, leaving 4 bases of the junction unmatched. In germline, CDR1 is KGHDR, CDR2 SFDVKD. This CDR3 has 14 amino acids. CDR3 coding DNA: TGTGCCACCAGTGATTGGGAACTAGCGGAGACCCAGTACTTC. Residues: CATSDWELAETQYF.

This clonotype was counted only a few times. The genes are TRBV6-5 and TRBJ1-1, with a tentative D call TRBD1 (6 bases). This CDR3 has 17 amino acids. Germline V gives CDR1 MNHEY, CDR2 SVGAGI. V was clipped by 5 bases and J by 3 bases, with 22 bases between them. The CDR3 DNA reads TGTGCCAGCAGTACGGCTAAGGGGGGGAGAGGCGACACTGAAGCTTTCTTT. Amino acids: CASSTAKGGRGDTEAFF.

This clonotype came up many times. The chain uses TRBV20-1 and TRBJ1-2; D remains unclear. This CDR3 is 14 amino acids long. From germline, CDR1 is DFQATT and CDR2 SNEGSKA (reference sequence). Trimming took 0 bases from V and 5 from J, leaving 13 bases between them. CDR3 in DNA: TGCAGTGCTAGAGATCGTCAGAGGCAATATGGCTACACCTTC. Protein sequence: CSARDRQRQYGYTF.

This clonotype was detected only a few times. The chain employs TRBV19 and TRBJ2-3, with 8 bases fitting TRBD2. Germline CDR1 and CDR2: LNHDA and SQIVND (reference sequence). The ends lost 3 bases at V and 0 bases at J; junction bases unmatched: 2. The CDR3 runs 15 residues. The CDR3 bases are TGTGCCAGTAGTATTGGCGGGGGGAGCACAGATACGCAGTATTTT. Protein sequence: CASSIGGGSTDTQYF.

This clonotype has just a few counts. CDR3 region: CSVADRGGVTDTQYF. For the CDR3, the DNA is TGCAGCGTAGCCGACAGGGGTGGTGTCACAGATACGCAGTATTTT. V gene TRBV29-1 combines with J gene TRBJ2-3; 8 nucleotides line up with TRBD1. CDR1 is SQVTM, CDR2 ANQGSEA, per germline. Trimming took 6 bases from V and 2 from J; bases not matched to a gene: 10. The CDR3 loop spans 15 amino acids.

The table lists this clonotype with many counts. V and J are TRBV5-1 and TRBJ1-1; 7 nucleotides line up with TRBD1. Germline V gene lookup returns CDR1 SGHRS and CDR2 YFSETQ. The CDR3 runs to 12 residues. V lost 4 bases and J lost 8; bases outside the gene matches: 5. The CDR3 bases are TGCGCCAGCAGCCCAGAGGGACAGGAAGCTTTCTTT. It specifies CASSPEGQEAFF.

There are a few counts of this clonotype. This chain links TRBV24-1 with TRBJ2-3, with D tentatively TRBD2 (5 bases). V was cut by 2 bases and J by 3 bases, with 14 bases left in between. The germline V gene encodes CDR1 KGHDR and CDR2 SFDVKD. The CDR3 has 16 amino acids. The CDR3 region has the DNA TGTGCCACCAGTGATTCGTCCCGGGGTGGGACAGATACGCAGTATTTT. It codes for CATSDSSRGGTDTQYF.

V gene TRBV30 combines with J gene TRBJ2-2; 7 bases are shared with TRBD2. With V trimmed by 0 bases and J by 2 bases, 12 bases remained unmatched. CDR3 size: 18 residues. The germline V gene has CDR1 GTSNPN and CDR2 SVGIG (reference sequence). This chain's CDR3 is CAWSVRLWGRDNTGELFF. The CDR3 DNA reads as TGTGCCTGGAGTGTACGGTTGTGGGGGAGGGATAACACCGGGGAGCTGTTTTTT.